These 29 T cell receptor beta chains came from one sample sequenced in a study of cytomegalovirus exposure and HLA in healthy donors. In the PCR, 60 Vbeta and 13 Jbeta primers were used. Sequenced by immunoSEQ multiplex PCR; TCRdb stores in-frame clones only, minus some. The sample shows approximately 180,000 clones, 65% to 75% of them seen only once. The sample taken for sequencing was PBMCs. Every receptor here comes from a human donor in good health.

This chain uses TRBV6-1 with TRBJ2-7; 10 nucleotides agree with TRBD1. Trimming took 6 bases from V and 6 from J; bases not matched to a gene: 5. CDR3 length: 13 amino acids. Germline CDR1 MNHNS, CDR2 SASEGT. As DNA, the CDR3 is TGTGCCAGCAGGGGACAGGGGTATGGCGAGCAGTACTTC. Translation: CASRGQGYGEQYF.

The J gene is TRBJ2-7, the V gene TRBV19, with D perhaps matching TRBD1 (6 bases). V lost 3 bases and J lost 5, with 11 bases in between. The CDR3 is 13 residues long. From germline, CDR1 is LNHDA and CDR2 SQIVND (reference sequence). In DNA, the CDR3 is TGTGCCAGTAGTATTACCGACAGGAACGAGCAGTACTTC. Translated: CASSITDRNEQYF.

The CDR3 here is CASSGRTGVPIWSNQPQHF. CDR3 DNA sequence: TGTGCCAGTAGTGGACGGACAGGGGTCCCAATATGGAGCAATCAGCCCCAGCATTTT. The chain links TRBV19 to TRBJ1-5; 9 bases are a match to TRBD1. Trimming took 5 bases from V and 1 from J; bases not matched to a gene: 15. CDR3 length: 19 residues. Germline V gene sequence: CDR1 LNHDA, CDR2 SQIVND (reference sequence).

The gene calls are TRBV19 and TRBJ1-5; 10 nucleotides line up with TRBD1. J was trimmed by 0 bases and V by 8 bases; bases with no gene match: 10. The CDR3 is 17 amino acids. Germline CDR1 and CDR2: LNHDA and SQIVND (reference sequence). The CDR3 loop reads CASGGGQGIYSNQPQHF. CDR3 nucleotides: TGTGCCAGTGGGGGGGGACAGGGGATTTATAGCAATCAGCCCCAGCATTTT.

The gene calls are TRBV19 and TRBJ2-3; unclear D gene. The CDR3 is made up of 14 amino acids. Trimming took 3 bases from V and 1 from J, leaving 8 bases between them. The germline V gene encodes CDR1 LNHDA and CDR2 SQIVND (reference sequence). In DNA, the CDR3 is TGTGCCAGTAGTATGTCCCCTCGCACAGATACGCAGTATTTT. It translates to CASSMSPRTDTQYF.

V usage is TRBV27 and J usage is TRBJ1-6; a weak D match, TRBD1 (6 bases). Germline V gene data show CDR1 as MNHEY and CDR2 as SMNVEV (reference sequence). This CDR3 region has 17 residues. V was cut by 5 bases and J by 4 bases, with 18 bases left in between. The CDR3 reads CASSPPGHRLYNSPLHF. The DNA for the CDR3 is TGTGCCAGCAGTCCTCCGGGACATAGGCTATATAATTCACCCCTCCACTTT.

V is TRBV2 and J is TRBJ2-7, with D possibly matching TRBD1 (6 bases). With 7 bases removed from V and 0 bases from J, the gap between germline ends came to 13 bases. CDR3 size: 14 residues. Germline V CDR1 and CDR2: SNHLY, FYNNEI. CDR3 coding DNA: TGTGCCAGCACCTTTGGGACAATCTCCTACGAGCAGTACTTC. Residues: CASTFGTISYEQYF. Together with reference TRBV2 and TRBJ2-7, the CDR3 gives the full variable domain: EPEVTQTPSHQVTQMGQEVILRCVPISNHLYFYWYRQILGQKVEFLVSFYNNEISEKSEIFDDQFSVERPDGSNFTLKIRSTKLEDSAMYFCASTFGTISYEQYFGPGTRLTVT.

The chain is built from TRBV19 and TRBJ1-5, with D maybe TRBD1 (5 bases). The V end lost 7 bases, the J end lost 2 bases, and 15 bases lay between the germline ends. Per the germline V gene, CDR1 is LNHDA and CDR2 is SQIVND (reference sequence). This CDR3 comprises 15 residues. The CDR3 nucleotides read TGTGCCAGTATCCCGCCAGGGAATCGCAATCAGCCCCAGCATTTT. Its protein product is CASIPPGNRNQPQHF.

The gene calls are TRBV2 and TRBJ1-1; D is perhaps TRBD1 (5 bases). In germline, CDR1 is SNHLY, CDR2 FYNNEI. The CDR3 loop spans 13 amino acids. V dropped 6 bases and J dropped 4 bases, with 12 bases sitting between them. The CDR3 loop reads CASSAGKGTEAFF. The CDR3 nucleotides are TGTGCCAGCAGCGCAGGGAAGGGCACTGAAGCTTTCTTT.

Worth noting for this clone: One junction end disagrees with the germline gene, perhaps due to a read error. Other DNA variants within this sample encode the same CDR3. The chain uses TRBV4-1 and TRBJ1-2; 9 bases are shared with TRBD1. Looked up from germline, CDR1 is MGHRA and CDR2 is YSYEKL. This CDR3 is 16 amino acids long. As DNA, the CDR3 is TGTGCCAGCAGCCAATTCGGACAGGGGAAATTGAGTGGCTACACCTTC. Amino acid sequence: CASSQFGQGKLSGYTF.

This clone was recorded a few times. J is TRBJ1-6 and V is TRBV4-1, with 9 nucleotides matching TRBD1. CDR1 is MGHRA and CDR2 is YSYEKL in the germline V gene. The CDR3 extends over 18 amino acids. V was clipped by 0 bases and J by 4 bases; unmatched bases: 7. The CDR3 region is CASSQDLQGASYNSPLHF. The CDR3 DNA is TGCGCCAGCAGCCAAGATCTACAGGGGGCTAGTTATAATTCACCCCTCCACTTT.

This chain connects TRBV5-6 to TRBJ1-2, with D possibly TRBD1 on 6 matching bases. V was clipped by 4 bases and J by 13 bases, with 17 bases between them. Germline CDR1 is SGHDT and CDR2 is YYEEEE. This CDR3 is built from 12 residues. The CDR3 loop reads CASSITGTFRTF. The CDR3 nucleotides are TGTGCCAGCAGCATAACAGGGACCTTCCGCACCTTC.

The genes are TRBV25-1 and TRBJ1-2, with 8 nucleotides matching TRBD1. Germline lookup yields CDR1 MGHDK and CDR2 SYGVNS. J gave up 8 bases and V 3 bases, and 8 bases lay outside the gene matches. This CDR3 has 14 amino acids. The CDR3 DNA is TGTGCCAGCAGTGACTACAGGGGGGGAGGGGGCTACACCTTC. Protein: CASSDYRGGGGYTF.

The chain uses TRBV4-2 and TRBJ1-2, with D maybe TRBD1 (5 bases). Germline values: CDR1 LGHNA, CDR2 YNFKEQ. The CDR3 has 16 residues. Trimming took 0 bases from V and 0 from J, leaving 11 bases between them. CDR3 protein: CASSQEYRRTNYGYTF. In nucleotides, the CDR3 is TGTGCCAGCAGCCAAGAATACAGGCGGACTAACTATGGCTACACCTTC.

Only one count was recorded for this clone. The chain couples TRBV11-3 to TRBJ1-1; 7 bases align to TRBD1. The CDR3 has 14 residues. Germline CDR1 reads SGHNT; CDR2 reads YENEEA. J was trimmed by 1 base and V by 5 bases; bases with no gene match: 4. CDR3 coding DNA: TGTGCCAGCAGCAGGGGGCAAGGGAACACTGAAGCTTTCTTT. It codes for CASSRGQGNTEAFF.

The CDR3 coding sequence is TGTGCCAGCAGCCAAGACAGGGCCCAAAGCTCTGAAGCTTTCTTT. Residues: CASSQDRAQSSEAFF. The rearrangement joins TRBV7-3 to TRBJ1-1; 7 bases match TRBD1. The CDR3 covers 15 residues. V shed 5 bases, J shed 6 bases, and the junction held 12 bases outside the gene matches. Germline-derived CDR1 and CDR2 are SGHTA and FQGTGA.

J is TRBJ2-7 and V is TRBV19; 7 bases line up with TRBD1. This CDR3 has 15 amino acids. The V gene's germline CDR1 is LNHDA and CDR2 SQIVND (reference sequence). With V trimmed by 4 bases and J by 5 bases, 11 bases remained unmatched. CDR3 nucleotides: TGTGCCAGTAGTAGGGGAGAGACAGGGCGGAACGAGCAGTACTTC. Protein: CASSRGETGRNEQYF. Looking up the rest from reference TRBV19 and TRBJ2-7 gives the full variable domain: DGGITQSPKYLFRKEGQNVTLSCEQNLNHDAMYWYRQDPGQGLRLIYYSQIVNDFQKGDIAEGYSVSREKKESFPLTVTSAQKNPTAFYLCASSRGETGRNEQYFGPGTRLTVT.

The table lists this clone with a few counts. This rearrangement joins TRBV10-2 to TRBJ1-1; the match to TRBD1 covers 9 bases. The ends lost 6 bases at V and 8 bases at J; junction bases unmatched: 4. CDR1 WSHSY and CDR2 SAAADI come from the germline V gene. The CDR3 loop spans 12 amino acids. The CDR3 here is CASRPGTGEAFF. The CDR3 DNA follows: TGCGCCAGCAGGCCCGGGACAGGGGAAGCTTTCTTT.

CDR3 DNA: TGTGCCAGCAGCTTAGGCCTAGCGGGGCTTAGCACAGATACGCAGTATTTT. Its translation: CASSLGLAGLSTDTQYF. V gene TRBV11-2 combines with J gene TRBJ2-3; 9 bases align to TRBD2. CDR3 size: 17 residues. The V segment lost 1 base and the J segment 0 bases; nucleotides outside the gene matches: 5. Germline loops: CDR1 SGHAT, CDR2 FQNNGV.

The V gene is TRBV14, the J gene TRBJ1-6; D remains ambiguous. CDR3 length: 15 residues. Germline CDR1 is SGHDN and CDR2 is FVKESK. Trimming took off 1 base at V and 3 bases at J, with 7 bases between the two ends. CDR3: CASSQGQIYNSPLHF. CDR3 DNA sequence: TGTGCCAGCAGCCAAGGGCAGATCTATAATTCACCCCTCCACTTT.

CDR3 sequence reads: CASSSNRDYEQYF. CDR3 nucleotides: TGTGCCAGCTCATCGAACAGGGACTACGAGCAGTACTTC. This chain uses TRBV18 with TRBJ2-7; maybe TRBD1 (6 bases). Germline CDR1 reads KGHSH; CDR2 reads LQKENI. This CDR3 spans 13 amino acids. Trimming cost V 5 bases and J 3 bases, with 11 bases left between them.

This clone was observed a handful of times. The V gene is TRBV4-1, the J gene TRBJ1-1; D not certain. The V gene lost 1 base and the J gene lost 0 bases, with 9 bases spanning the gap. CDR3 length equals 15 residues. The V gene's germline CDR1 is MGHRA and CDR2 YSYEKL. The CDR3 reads CASSQVSSMNTEAFF. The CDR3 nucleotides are TGCGCCAGCAGCCAAGTGTCGAGCATGAACACTGAAGCTTTCTTT.

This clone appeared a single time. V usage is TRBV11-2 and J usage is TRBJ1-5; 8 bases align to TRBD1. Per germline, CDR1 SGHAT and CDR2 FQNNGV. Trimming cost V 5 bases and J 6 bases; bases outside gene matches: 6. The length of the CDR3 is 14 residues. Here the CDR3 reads CASSPAGGSQPQHF. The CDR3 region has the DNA TGTGCCAGCAGCCCGGCAGGGGGCAGTCAGCCCCAGCATTTT. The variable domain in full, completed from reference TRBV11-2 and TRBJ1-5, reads EAGVAQSPRYKIIEKRQSVAFWCNPISGHATLYWYQQILGQGPKLLIQFQNNGVVDDSQLPKDRFSAERLKGVDSTLKIQPAKLEDSAVYLCASSPAGGSQPQHFGDGTRLSIL.

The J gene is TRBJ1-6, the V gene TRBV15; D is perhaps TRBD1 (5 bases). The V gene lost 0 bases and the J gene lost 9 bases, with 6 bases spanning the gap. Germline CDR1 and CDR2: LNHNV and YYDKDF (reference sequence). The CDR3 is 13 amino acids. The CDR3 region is CATSRDQGSPLHF. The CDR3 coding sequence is TGTGCCACCAGCAGAGATCAGGGTTCACCCCTCCACTTT.

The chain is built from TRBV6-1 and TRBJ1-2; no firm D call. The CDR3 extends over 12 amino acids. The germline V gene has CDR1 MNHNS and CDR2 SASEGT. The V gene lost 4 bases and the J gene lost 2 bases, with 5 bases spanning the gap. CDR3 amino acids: CASSAGNYGYTF. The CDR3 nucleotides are TGTGCCAGCAGTGCAGGAAACTATGGCTACACCTTC.

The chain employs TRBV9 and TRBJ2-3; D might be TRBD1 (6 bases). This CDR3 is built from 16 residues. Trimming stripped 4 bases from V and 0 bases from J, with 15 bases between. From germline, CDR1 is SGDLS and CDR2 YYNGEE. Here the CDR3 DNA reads TGTGCCAGCAGCCCAACACAGGGACCTAGCACAGATACGCAGTATTTT. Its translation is CASSPTQGPSTDTQYF.

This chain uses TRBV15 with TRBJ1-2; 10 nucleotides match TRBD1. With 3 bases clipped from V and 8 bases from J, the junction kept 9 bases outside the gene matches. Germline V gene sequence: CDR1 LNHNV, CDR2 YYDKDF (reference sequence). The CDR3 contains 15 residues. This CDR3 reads CATSRDDRGRPGYTF. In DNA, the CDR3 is TGTGCCACCAGCAGGGACGACAGGGGGCGGCCCGGCTACACCTTC.

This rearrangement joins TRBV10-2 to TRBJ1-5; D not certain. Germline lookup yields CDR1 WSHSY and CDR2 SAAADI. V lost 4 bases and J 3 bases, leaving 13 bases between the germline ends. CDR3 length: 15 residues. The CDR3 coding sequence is TGCGCCAGCAGTGGGGTTGACATGGACAATCAGCCCCAGCATTTT. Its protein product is CASSGVDMDNQPQHF.

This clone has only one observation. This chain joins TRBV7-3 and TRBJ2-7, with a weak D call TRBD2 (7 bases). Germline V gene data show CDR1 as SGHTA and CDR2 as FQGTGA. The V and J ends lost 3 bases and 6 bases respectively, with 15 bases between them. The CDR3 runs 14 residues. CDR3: CASSLVGGGTEQYF. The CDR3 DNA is TGTGCCAGCAGCTTGGTTGGCGGGGGCACCGAGCAGTACTTC.